This T cell receptor beta chain was sequenced in a study of cytomegalovirus exposure and HLA in healthy donors. Study as a whole: The study's early data release held roughly 90 million unique TCRs from HLA-typed donors. Study results and limitations: When analyzed later, the rates of TCR association showed variation by HLA locus, with DRB1 the most and HLA-C the fewest. Follow-up analysis seemed to connect common viral pathogens with several of the most significant clusters identified.

Remarks on this clone: The antigen remains undetermined.

Donors were nominally healthy when sampled, though unrecorded immune exposures were likely. This CDR3 contains 15 residues. Trimming pared 4 bases from V and 3 bases from J, leaving 15 bases between. The germline gives CDR1 SGHRS, CDR2 YFSETQ. The PCR was carried out with 60 Vbeta primers and 13 Jbeta primers. TCRdb's copy holds only in-frame clones and misses some; the assay was immunoSEQ multiplex PCR. This sample contains about 70,000 clones. The source is a female donor in good health and CMV-seropositive. The rearrangement uses TRBV5-1 and TRBJ2-3; maybe TRBD2 (6 bases). Source material: PBMCs. The CDR3 spells CASSPSGGGTDTQYF. The CDR3 nucleotides are TGCGCCAGCAGCCCGTCCGGGGGTGGAACAGATACGCAGTATTTT.